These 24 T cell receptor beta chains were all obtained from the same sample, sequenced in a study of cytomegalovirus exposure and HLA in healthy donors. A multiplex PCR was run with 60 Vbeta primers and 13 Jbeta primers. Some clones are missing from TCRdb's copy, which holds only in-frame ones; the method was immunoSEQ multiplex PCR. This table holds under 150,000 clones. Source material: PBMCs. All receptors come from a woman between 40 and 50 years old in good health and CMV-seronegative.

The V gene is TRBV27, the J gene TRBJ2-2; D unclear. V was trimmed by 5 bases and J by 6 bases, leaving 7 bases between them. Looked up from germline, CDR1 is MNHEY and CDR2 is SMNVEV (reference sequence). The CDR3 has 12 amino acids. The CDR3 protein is CASSLQAGELFF. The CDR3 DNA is TGTGCCAGCAGTCTTCAGGCCGGGGAGCTGTTTTTT.

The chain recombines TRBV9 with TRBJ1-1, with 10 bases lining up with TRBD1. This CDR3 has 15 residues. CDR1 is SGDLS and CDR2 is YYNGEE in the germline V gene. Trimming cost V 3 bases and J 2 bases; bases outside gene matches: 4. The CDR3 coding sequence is TGTGCCAGCAGCGCTTCGACAGGGGGCAACACTGAAGCTTTCTTT. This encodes CASSASTGGNTEAFF.

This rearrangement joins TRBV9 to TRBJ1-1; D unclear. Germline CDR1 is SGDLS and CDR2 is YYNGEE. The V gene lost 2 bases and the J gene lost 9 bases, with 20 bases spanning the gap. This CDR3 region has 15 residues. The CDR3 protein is CASSVGKSRTTKAFF. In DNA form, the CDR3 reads TGTGCCAGCAGCGTCGGGAAAAGTCGTACTACTAAAGCTTTCTTT.

The chain's CDR3 is CASSLATTSGATGELFF. As DNA, the CDR3 is TGTGCCAGCAGCTTAGCGACAACTAGCGGGGCCACCGGGGAGCTGTTTTTT. V gene TRBV7-9 combines with J gene TRBJ2-2; 10 bases line up with TRBD2. The trim removed 0 bases at V and 4 bases at J, leaving 5 bases unmatched. Germline CDR1 and CDR2: SEHNR and FQNEAQ (reference sequence). The CDR3 sequence is 17 residues long.

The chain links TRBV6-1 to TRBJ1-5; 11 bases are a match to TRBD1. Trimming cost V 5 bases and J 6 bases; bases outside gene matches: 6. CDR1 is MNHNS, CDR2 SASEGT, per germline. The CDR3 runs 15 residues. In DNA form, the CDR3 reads TGTGCCAGCAGTCGCGGACAGGGGGCAACTCAGCCCCAGCATTTT. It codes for CASSRGQGATQPQHF.

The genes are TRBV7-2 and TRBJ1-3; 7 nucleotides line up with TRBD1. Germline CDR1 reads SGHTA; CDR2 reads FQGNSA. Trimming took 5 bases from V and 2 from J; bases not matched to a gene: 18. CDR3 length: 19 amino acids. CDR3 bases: TGTGCCAGCAGCCTAGACAGGGCCTCTTCCCGCGCCACTGGAAACACCATATATTTT. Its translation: CASSLDRASSRATGNTIYF.

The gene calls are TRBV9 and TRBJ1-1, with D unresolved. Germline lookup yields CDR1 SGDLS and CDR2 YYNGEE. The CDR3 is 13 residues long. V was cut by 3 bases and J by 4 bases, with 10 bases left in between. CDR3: CASSEEYVTEAFF. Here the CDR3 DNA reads TGTGCCAGCAGCGAGGAGTATGTCACTGAAGCTTTCTTT.

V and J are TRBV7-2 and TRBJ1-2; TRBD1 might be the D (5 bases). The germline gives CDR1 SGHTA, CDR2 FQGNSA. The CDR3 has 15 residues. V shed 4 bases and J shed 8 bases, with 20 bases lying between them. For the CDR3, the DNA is TGTGCCAGCAGCTCTCCGGGACTAGGAACGTACGGCTACACCTTC. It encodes CASSSPGLGTYGYTF.

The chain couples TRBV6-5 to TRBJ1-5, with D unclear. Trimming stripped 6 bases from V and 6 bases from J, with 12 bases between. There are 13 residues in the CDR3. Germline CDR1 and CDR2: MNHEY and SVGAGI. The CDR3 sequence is CASRPTGFQPQHF. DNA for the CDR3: TGTGCCAGCAGACCTACCGGGTTTCAGCCCCAGCATTTT.

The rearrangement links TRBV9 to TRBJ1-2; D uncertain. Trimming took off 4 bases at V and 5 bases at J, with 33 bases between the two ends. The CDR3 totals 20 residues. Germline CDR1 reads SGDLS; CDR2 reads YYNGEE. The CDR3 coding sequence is TGTGCCAGCAGCCCCGAGAGTGAGGGAACGATCTGGGAATCGATTTATGGCTACACCTTC. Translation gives CASSPESEGTIWESIYGYTF.

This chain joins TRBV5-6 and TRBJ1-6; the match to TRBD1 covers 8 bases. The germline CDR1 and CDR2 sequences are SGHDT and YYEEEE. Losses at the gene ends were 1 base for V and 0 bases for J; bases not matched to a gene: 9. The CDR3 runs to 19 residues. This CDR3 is CASSLLTGTGDSYNSPLHF. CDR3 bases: TGTGCCAGCAGCTTGCTCACCGGGACAGGCGACTCCTATAATTCACCCCTCCACTTT.

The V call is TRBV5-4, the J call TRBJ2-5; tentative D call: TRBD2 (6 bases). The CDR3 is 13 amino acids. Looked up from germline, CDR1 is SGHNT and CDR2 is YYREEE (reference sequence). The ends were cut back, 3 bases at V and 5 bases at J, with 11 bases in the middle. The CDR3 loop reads CASSSRDFETQYF. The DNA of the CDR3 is TGTGCCAGCAGCTCCCGGGACTTCGAGACCCAGTACTTC.

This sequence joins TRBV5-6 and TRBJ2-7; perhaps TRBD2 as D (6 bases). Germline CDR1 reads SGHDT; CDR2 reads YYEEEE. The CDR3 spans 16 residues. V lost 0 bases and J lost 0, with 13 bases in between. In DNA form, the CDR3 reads TGTGCCAGCAGCTTGGCGTCGGGAGTTCTCTCCTACGAGCAGTACTTC. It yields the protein CASSLASGVLSYEQYF.

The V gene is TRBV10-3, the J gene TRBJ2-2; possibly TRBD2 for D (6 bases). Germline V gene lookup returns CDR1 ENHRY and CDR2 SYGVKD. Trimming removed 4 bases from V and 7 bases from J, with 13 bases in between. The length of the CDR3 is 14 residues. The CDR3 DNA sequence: TGTGCCATCAGTGCCGGGGGTCGGGGCGGGGAGCTGTTTTTT. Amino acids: CAISAGGRGGELFF.

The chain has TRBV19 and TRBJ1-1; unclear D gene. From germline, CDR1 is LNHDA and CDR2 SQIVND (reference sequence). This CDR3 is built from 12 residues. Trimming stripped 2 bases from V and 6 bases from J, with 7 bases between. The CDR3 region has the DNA TGTGCCAGTAGTATACCCCGCGCTGAAGCTTTCTTT. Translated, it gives CASSIPRAEAFF.

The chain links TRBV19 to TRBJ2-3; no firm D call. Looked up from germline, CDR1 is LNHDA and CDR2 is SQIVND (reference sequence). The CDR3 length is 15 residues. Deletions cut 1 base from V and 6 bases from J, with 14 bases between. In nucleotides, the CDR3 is TGTGCCAGTAGTATAGGGTCGATATATCGGGATACGCAGTATTTT. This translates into CASSIGSIYRDTQYF.

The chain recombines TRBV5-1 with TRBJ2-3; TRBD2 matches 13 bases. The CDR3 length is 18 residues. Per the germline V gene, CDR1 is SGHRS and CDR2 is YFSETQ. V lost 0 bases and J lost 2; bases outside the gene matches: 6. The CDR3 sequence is CASSLGGLAGAVTDTQYF. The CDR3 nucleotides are TGCGCCAGCAGCTTGGGAGGACTAGCGGGGGCTGTCACAGATACGCAGTATTTT.

The CDR3 reads CSASLAGGDTQYF. As DNA, the CDR3 is TGCAGCGCTTCACTAGCGGGGGGAGATACGCAGTATTTT. The V call is TRBV29-1, the J call TRBJ2-3; 12 bases map to TRBD2. Germline V gene lookup returns CDR1 SQVTM and CDR2 ANQGSEA. V shed 7 bases, J shed 5 bases, and the junction held 4 bases outside the gene matches. The CDR3 runs 13 residues.

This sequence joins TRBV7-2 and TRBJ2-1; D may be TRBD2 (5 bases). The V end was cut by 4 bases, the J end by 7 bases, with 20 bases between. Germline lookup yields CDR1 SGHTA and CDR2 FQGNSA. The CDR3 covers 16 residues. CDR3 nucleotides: TGTGCCAGCAGCTCCAGCCCAGGAGGAGGAAGGAATGAGCAGTTCTTC. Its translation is CASSSSPGGGRNEQFF.

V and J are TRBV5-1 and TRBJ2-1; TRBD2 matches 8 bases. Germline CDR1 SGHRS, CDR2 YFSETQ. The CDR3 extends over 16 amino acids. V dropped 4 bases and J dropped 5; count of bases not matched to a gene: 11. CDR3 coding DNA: TGCGCCAGCAGCCCCCAGCCGGGGGGGATCCACAATGAGCAGTTCTTC. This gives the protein CASSPQPGGIHNEQFF.

This CDR3 is CASSLFETGPEQYF. DNA for the CDR3: TGTGCCAGCAGCTTATTCGAGACAGGGCCCGAGCAGTACTTC. This chain links TRBV7-9 with TRBJ2-7; 7 bases line up with TRBD1. CDR3 size: 14 residues. V gave up 2 bases and J gave up 6 bases; unmatched junction bases: 7. Germline V lookup: CDR1 SEHNR, CDR2 FQNEAQ (reference sequence).

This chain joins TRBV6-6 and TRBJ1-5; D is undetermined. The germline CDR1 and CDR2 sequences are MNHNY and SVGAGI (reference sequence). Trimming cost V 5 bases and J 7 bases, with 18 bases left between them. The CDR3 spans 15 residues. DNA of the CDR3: TGTGCCAGCAGTGCCCCCGGGTCGGTAGGCCAGCCCCAGCATTTT. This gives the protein CASSAPGSVGQPQHF.

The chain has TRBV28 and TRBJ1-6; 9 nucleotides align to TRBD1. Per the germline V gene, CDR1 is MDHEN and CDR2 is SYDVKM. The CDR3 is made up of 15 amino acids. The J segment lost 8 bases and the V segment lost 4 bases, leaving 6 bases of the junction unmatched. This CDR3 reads CASSSGTGSYSPLHF. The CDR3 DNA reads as TGTGCCAGCAGTTCCGGGACAGGGTCGTATTCACCCCTCCACTTT.

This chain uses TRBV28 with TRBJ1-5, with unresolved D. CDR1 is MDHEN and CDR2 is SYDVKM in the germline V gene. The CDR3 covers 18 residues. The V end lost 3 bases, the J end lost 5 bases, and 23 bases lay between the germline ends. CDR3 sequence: CASSLEQFRSIGHQPQHF. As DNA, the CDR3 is TGTGCCAGCAGTTTGGAACAGTTCCGCTCTATCGGTCATCAGCCCCAGCATTTT.